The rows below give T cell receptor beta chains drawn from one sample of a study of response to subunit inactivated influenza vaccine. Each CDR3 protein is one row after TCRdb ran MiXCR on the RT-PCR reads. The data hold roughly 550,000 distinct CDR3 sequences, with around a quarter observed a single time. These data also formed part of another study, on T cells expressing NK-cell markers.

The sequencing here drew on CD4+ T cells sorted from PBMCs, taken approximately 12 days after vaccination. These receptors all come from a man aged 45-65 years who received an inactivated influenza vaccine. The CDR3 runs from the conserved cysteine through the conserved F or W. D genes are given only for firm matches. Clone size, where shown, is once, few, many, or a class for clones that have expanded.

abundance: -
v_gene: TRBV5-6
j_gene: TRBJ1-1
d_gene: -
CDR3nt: TGTGCCAGCAGCACAGGGAGAACTGAAGCTTTCTTT
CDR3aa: CASSTGRTEAFF

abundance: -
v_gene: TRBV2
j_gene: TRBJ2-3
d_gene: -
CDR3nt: TGTGCCAGCAGTAAAGACAGGCCCACAGATACGCAGTATTTT
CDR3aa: CASSKDRPTDTQYF

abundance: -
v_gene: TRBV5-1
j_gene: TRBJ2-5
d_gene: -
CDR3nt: TGCGCCAGCACCCCCTTCCTCCGCGGGAAGGGGGAGACCCAGTACTTC
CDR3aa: CASTPFLRGKGETQYF

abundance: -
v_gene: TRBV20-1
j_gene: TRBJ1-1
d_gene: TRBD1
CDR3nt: TGCAGTGCAACTTTACCCAGGGGGCTGGTCACTGAAGCTTTCTTT
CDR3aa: CSATLPRGLVTEAFF

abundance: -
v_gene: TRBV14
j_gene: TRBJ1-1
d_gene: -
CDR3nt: TGTGCCAGCAGCCAAGGTCACGGGAACACTGAAGCTTTCTTT
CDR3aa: CASSQGHGNTEAFF

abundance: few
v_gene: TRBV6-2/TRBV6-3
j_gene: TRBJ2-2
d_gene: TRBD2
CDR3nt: TGTGCCAGCAGTTACTCTTGGCTAGCGGAGTCTGTGGACACCGGGGAGCTGTTTTTT
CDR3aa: CASSYSWLAESVDTGELFF

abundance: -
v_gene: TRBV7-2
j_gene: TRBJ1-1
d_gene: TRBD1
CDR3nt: TGTGCCAGTACTGAGGGACAGGCGAACACTGAAGCTTTCTTT
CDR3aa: CASTEGQANTEAFF

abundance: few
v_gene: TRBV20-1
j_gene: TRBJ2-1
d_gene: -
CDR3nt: TGCAGTGCTAGATCGTTTGGAGCGGTCAATGAGCAGTTCTTC
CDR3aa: CSARSFGAVNEQFF

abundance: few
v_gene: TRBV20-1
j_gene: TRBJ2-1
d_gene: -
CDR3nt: TGCAGTGCGCAGACGGGACCGTCCTACAATGAGCAGTTCTTC
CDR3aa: CSAQTGPSYNEQFF

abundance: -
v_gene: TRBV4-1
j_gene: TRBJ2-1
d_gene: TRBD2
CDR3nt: TGCGCCAGCAGCCAAGAATCGGGGATACGGGGGGGAAGCTCCTACAATGAGCAGTTCTTC
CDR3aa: CASSQESGIRGGSSYNEQFF

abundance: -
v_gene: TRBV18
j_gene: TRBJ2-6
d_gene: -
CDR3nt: TGTGCCAGCTCATCACAGGGCGGGAGCTCTGGGGCCAACGTCCTGACTTTC
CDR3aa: CASSSQGGSSGANVLTF

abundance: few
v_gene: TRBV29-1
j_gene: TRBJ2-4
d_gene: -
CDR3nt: TGCAGCGCCCGGATCGGCGCAGCCAAAAACATTCAGTACTTC
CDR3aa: CSARIGAAKNIQYF

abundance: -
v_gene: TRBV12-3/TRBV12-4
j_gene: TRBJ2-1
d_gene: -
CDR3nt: TGTGCCAGCAGGGCGGGGATCAGCTCCTACAATGAGCAGTTCTTC
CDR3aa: CASRAGISSYNEQFF

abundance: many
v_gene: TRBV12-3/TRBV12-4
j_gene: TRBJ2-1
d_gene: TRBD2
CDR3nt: TGTGCCAGCAGACCACGAGGGCGGGAGGGCAATGAGCAGTTCTTC
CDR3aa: CASRPRGREGNEQFF

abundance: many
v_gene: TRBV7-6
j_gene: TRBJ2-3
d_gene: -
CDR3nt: TGTGCCAGCAGCGCCCTAGGGATAGATACGCAGTATTTT
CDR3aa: CASSALGIDTQYF